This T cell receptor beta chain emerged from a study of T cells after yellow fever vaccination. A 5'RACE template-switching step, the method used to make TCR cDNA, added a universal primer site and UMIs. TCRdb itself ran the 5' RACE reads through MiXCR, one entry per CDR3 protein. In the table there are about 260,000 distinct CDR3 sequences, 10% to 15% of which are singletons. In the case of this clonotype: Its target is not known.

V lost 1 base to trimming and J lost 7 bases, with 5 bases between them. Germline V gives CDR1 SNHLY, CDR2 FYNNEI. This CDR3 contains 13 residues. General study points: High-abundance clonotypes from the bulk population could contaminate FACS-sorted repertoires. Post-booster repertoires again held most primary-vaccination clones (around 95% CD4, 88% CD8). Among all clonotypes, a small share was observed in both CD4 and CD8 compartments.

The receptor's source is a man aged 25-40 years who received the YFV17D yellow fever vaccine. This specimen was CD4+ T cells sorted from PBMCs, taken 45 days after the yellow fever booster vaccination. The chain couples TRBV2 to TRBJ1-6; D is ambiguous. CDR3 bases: TGTGCCAGCAGTGAAGGGTACAATTCACCCCTCCACTTT. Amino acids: CASSEGYNSPLHF.